This is a list of T cell receptor beta chains from one sample in a study of T-cell memory formation after mild COVID-19. TCRdb independently ran MiXCR on the 5' RACE reads; one entry per CDR3 protein. The data hold 170,000 or so distinct CDR3 sequences, with 20% to 25% observed a single time. Sequencing input: PBMCs or a T cell subset sorted from them (not recorded which). These receptors were obtained from an adult woman who had mild COVID-19 (a few samples of this study predate the infection). Cell type and time point are not known. Each CDR3 is given with its conserved first and last residue. A D gene is named only where the DNA matches it firmly. Expanded clones are given a class, and other clones once, few, many or no size at all.

.	TRBV6-5	.	TRBJ1-1	CASRWAGAEAFF	TGTGCCAGCAGGTGGGCAGGAGCTGAAGCTTTCTTT
.	TRBV6-2/TRBV6-3	few	TRBJ2-1	CASSYSPVNEQFF	TGTGCCAGCAGTTATTCTCCGGTCAATGAGCAGTTCTTC
TRBD2	TRBV6-2/TRBV6-3	.	TRBJ2-7	CASSYSLAGGAPYEQYF	TGTGCCAGCAGTTACTCACTAGCGGGAGGCGCTCCCTACGAGCAGTACTTC
.	TRBV27	.	TRBJ1-1	CASSLSLFTEAFF	TGTGCCAGCAGTTTATCCCTATTCACTGAAGCTTTCTTT
TRBD2	TRBV27	many	TRBJ2-7	CASSWASGDYEQYF	TGTGCCAGCAGTTGGGCTAGCGGAGACTACGAGCAGTACTTC
.	TRBV29-1	.	TRBJ1-2	CSVGAAAYGYTF	TGCAGCGTTGGAGCAGCCGCCTATGGCTACACCTTC
.	TRBV9	few	TRBJ2-7	CASSPHRDPTYEQYF	TGTGCCAGCAGCCCCCACAGGGACCCCACCTACGAGCAGTACTTC
.	TRBV30	.	TRBJ1-1	CAWSVLGPRAFF	TGTGCCTGGAGTGTACTTGGACCTCGTGCTTTCTTT
.	TRBV5-4	.	TRBJ2-1	CASSPQGPTIDEQFF	TGTGCCAGCAGTCCCCAGGGCCCGACGATTGATGAGCAGTTCTTC
TRBD2	TRBV7-9	.	TRBJ2-1	CASSLDGLAVYNEQFF	TGTGCCAGCAGCTTAGACGGGCTAGCGGTGTACAATGAGCAGTTCTTC
.	TRBV7-9	.	TRBJ2-1	CASSLDSSYNEQFF	TGTGCCAGCAGCTTAGACTCGTCCTACAATGAGCAGTTCTTC
.	TRBV2	few	TRBJ1-5	CASSEGGARNQPQHF	TGTGCCAGCAGTGAAGGAGGGGCACGTAATCAGCCCCAGCATTTT
.	TRBV6-5	many	TRBJ2-7	CASSYSGIHTPNEQYF	TGTGCCAGCAGTTACTCGGGCATCCATACGCCCAACGAGCAGTACTTC
TRBD2	TRBV5-1	.	TRBJ2-7	CASSLGVSGGSSYEQYF	TGCGCCAGCAGCTTGGGAGTTTCGGGGGGGAGCTCCTACGAGCAGTACTTC
.	TRBV15	.	TRBJ2-7	CATRGLGYEQYF	TGTGCCACCAGGGGTCTCGGGTACGAGCAGTACTTC
TRBD2	TRBV6-2/TRBV6-3	.	TRBJ2-3	CASSFPVSSGGLTDTQYF	TGTGCCAGCAGTTTCCCCGTCTCAAGCGGGGGGCTCACAGATACGCAGTATTTT
TRBD2	TRBV24-1	few	TRBJ2-3	CATSDRGLAGFEDTQYF	TGTGCCACCAGTGACCGGGGACTAGCGGGGTTTGAAGATACGCAGTATTTT
TRBD2	TRBV28	.	TRBJ2-1	CASSPYSGSDEQFF	TGTGCCAGCAGTCCCTACAGCGGGAGCGATGAGCAGTTCTTC
.	TRBV12-3/TRBV12-4	few	TRBJ2-5	CASSLGTLETQYF	TGTGCCAGCAGTTTGGGGACACTAGAGACCCAGTACTTC
.	TRBV15	.	TRBJ2-2	CATEVTRQTGELFF	TGTGCCACCGAGGTGACTAGGCAAACCGGGGAGCTGTTTTTT
TRBD1	TRBV20-1	few	TRBJ1-2	CSALDRAYYGYTF	TGCAGTGCTTTGGACAGGGCTTACTATGGCTACACCTTC
.	TRBV24-1	.	TRBJ2-7	CATSDYLSNEQYF	TGTGCCACCAGTGATTACTTGTCGAACGAGCAGTACTTC
.	TRBV2	few	TRBJ2-7	CASASGMGPYEQYF	TGTGCCAGCGCGTCGGGGATGGGACCCTACGAGCAGTACTTC
TRBD2	TRBV13	.	TRBJ2-5	CASSLLTIGTRYQETQYF	TGTGCCAGCAGCTTATTGACTATCGGGACTAGGTACCAAGAGACCCAGTACTTC
.	TRBV19	once	TRBJ2-3	CASSTGSGLALTDTQYF	TGTGCCAGTAGTACAGGTTCGGGCCTAGCCCTCACAGATACGCAGTATTTT
.	TRBV28	.	TRBJ2-3	CASSRDKTSTDTQYF	TGTGCCAGCAGTCGGGACAAGACTAGCACAGATACGCAGTATTTT
.	TRBV6-2/TRBV6-3	.	TRBJ1-2	CASSLLRERYGYTF	TGTGCCAGCAGTTTGCTTAGGGAACGCTATGGCTACACCTTC
.	TRBV7-9	.	TRBJ1-2	CASSLGCDGYTF	TGTGCCAGCTCGCTGGGGTGCGATGGCTACACCTTC
TRBD2	TRBV7-9	.	TRBJ2-1	CASSFSGRAGEQFF	TGTGCCAGCAGCTTTAGCGGGAGGGCCGGGGAGCAGTTCTTC
.	TRBV6-5	.	TRBJ2-1	CASRRDRHEQFF	TGTGCCAGCAGACGCGATAGGCATGAGCAGTTCTTC
TRBD1	TRBV3-1	few	TRBJ1-1	CASSQGFGSFMGQVNEAFF	TGTGCCAGCAGCCAAGGTTTCGGGAGCTTTATGGGACAGGTTAATGAAGCTTTCTTT